This T cell receptor (beta chain) derives from a study of early T cells in non-severe SARS-CoV-2 infection. Study summary: Investigators sequenced bulk RNA drawn from unsorted whole blood, and chains remained unpaired.

In the case of this clonotype: Its target is not known.

Study-wide results and limits: Reliance on VDJdb matching favored anti-spike CD8 responses; private and CD4 specificities were missed.

Unique molecular identifier tags were affixed to discrete cDNA molecules. TCRdb ran MiXCR on the 5' RACE reads and lists one entry per CDR3 protein. Found here are about 92,000 distinct CDR3 sequences, about 15% of them singletons; the top ten hold roughly 1.2%. The receptor was derived from an adult who was a healthcare worker with PCR-confirmed SARS-CoV-2 infection or an uninfected control (not recorded which). Sample: whole blood.

CDR3 residues: CAWSVRKTGELFF. The CDR3 DNA sequence: TGTGCCTGGAGTGTACGGAAAACCGGGGAGCTGTTTTTT. The chain recombines TRBV30 with TRBJ2-2; D remains unclear. The germline gives CDR1 GTSNPN, CDR2 SVGIG (reference sequence). V was clipped by 0 bases and J by 5 bases, with 7 bases between them. The CDR3 is made up of 13 amino acids. Full variable domain (outside the CDR3, taken from reference TRBV30 and TRBJ2-2): SQTIHQWPATLVQPVGSPLSLECTVEGTSNPNLYWYRQAAGRGLQLLFYSVGIGQISSEVPQNLSASRPQDRQFILSSKKLLLSDSGFYLCAWSVRKTGELFFGEGSRLTVL.